The following is a T cell receptor (beta chain) sequence with its context. Germline-derived CDR1 and CDR2 are MNHEY and SVGEGT. The CDR3 spans 15 residues. The ends lost 5 bases at V and 5 bases at J; junction bases unmatched: 8. The authors' processing: Counts of nucleated cells, estimated from reference gene primer amplification, were obtained. Clones were read by immunoSEQ multiplex PCR, and TCRdb kept only the in-frame ones, dropping some. The V and J calls and clone size are taken from that table; D and trimming were inferred from the DNA. The sample holds 200,000 to 250,000 clones; around 83% are singletons and the top ten take around 7%. This entry comes from a study of blood T cell repertoires in COVID-19. For the study at large: Some COVID-19 samples were acute and others convalescent; all came from the United States, Italy and Spain. T cells, B-cell-depleted T cells, or PBMCs provided the cDNA or gDNA that served as material.

The sample taken for sequencing was peripheral blood. The V and J genes are TRBV6-2 or TRBV6-3 and TRBJ2-3; 9 nucleotides match TRBD2. This receptor was obtained from a woman in her forties or fifties with acute or convalescent COVID-19. CDR3 DNA: TGTGCCAGCAGTCGCGGGGGGGCTGGGGGAGATACGCAGTATTTT. Protein product: CASSRGGAGGDTQYF.